These T cell receptor beta chains were read from a single sample in a study of STAT5B mutations in CD4+ large granular lymphocyte leukemia. Repertoires were generated with immunoSEQ multiplex PCR, while TCRdb's copy carries only in-frame clones and drops some. The sample includes 30,000 to 40,000 clones, approximately 89% of them seen just once. Sequencing was done on a sample of CD4+ T cells from blood buffy coats. The receptors come from a human donor in good health. Both conserved end residues are part of each CDR3. The order of the fields is J gene, clone size, V gene, D gene, CDR3 protein, CDR3 DNA. D genes are given only for firm matches. Clone size appears in some rows only: once, few, many, or a class for an expanded clone.

J: TRBJ1-1
size: NA
V: TRBV7-9
D: NA
CDR3: CASSWGTGNTEAFF
DNA: TGTGCCAGCAGCTGGGGGACGGGGAACACTGAAGCTTTCTTT

J: TRBJ2-5
size: few
V: TRBV4-3
D: NA
CDR3: CASSQDRSLRETQYF
DNA: TGCGCCAGCAGCCAAGATAGGAGCTTGAGAGAGACCCAGTACTTC

J: TRBJ1-4
size: NA
V: TRBV5-6
D: NA
CDR3: CASSLLAAGPNEKLFF
DNA: TGTGCCAGCAGCCTGTTGGCTGCGGGCCCTAATGAAAAACTGTTTTTT

J: TRBJ1-1
size: NA
V: TRBV19
D: NA
CDR3: CASTRYLNTEAFF
DNA: TGTGCCAGTACTCGGTACCTGAACACTGAAGCTTTCTTT

J: TRBJ1-2
size: few
V: TRBV5-5
D: NA
CDR3: CASSLVLGTGWTF
DNA: TGTGCCAGCAGCTTGGTATTGGGGACGGGGTGGACCTTC

J: TRBJ1-1
size: NA
V: TRBV7-9
D: TRBD1
CDR3: CASADRVSTEAFF
DNA: TGTGCCAGCGCAGACAGGGTCTCCACTGAAGCTTTCTTT

J: TRBJ2-1
size: NA
V: TRBV7-2
D: NA
CDR3: CASSSGGQSNEQFF
DNA: TGTGCCAGCAGCTCGGGAGGACAGTCCAATGAGCAGTTCTTC

J: TRBJ2-5
size: NA
V: TRBV30
D: NA
CDR3: CAWSVAVGLETQYF
DNA: TGTGCCTGGAGTGTCGCAGTAGGATTGGAGACCCAGTACTTC

J: TRBJ2-2
size: NA
V: TRBV7-2
D: NA
CDR3: CASSLSQGGTGELFF
DNA: TGTGCCAGCAGCTTATCACAGGGCGGCACCGGGGAGCTGTTTTTT

J: TRBJ1-1
size: NA
V: TRBV7-9
D: NA
CDR3: CASSLVPGWEAFF
DNA: TGTGCCAGCAGCTTAGTTCCAGGGTGGGAAGCTTTCTTT

J: TRBJ1-1
size: once
V: TRBV5-1
D: NA
CDR3: CASSFQGNTEAFF
DNA: TGCGCCAGCAGCTTTCAGGGGAACACTGAAGCTTTCTTT

J: TRBJ2-1
size: NA
V: TRBV5-1
D: NA
CDR3: CASSPSDGSYNEQFF
DNA: TGCGCCAGCAGCCCTAGCGATGGTTCCTACAATGAGCAGTTCTTC

J: TRBJ2-6
size: NA
V: TRBV6-4
D: NA
CDR3: CASGEPGANVLTF
DNA: TGTGCCAGCGGGGAACCTGGGGCCAACGTCCTGACTTTC

J: TRBJ2-2
size: NA
V: TRBV4-2
D: NA
CDR3: CASSQGGLRGTGELFF
DNA: TGTGCCAGCAGCCAGGGAGGACTCCGAGGCACCGGGGAGCTGTTTTTT

J: TRBJ1-6
size: NA
V: TRBV5-1
D: TRBD1
CDR3: CASSLGQGAISPLHF
DNA: TGCGCCAGCAGCTTGGGACAGGGGGCGATTTCACCCCTCCACTTT

J: TRBJ1-1
size: NA
V: TRBV7-2
D: NA
CDR3: CASSLDWGASEAFF
DNA: TGTGCCAGCAGCTTAGATTGGGGGGCCTCTGAAGCTTTCTTT

J: TRBJ1-3
size: NA
V: TRBV7-2
D: NA
CDR3: CASSTLPGSSGNTIYF
DNA: TGTGCCAGCAGCACCTTGCCGGGGAGCTCTGGAAACACCATATATTTT

J: TRBJ2-1
size: NA
V: TRBV7-3
D: TRBD2
CDR3: CASKISSGYNEQFF
DNA: TGTGCCAGCAAAATATCTAGCGGATACAATGAGCAGTTCTTC

J: TRBJ2-2
size: NA
V: TRBV11-2
D: TRBD1
CDR3: CASSLQTGRTGELFF
DNA: TGTGCCAGCAGTTTACAGACAGGGCGCACCGGGGAGCTGTTTTTT

J: TRBJ1-3
size: NA
V: TRBV25-1
D: TRBD1
CDR3: CASSAGQGATIYF
DNA: TGTGCCAGCAGTGCCGGACAGGGTGCCACCATATATTTT

J: TRBJ2-5
size: NA
V: TRBV6-1
D: TRBD1
CDR3: CASSNQDRAEETQYF
DNA: TGTGCCAGCAGCAACCAGGACAGGGCGGAAGAGACCCAGTACTTC

J: TRBJ2-2
size: NA
V: TRBV5-1
D: TRBD2
CDR3: CASSLRPAGGNTGELFF
DNA: TGCGCCAGCAGCTTGCGGCCAGCGGGGGGTAACACCGGGGAGCTGTTTTTT

J: TRBJ1-5
size: NA
V: TRBV27
D: TRBD1
CDR3: CASSRQGYQPQHF
DNA: TGTGCCAGCAGCCGACAGGGCTATCAGCCCCAGCATTTT

J: TRBJ1-3
size: NA
V: TRBV6-5
D: TRBD1
CDR3: CASMLRGEGNTIYF
DNA: TGTGCCAGCATGCTCAGGGGGGAAGGAAACACCATATATTTT

J: TRBJ2-7
size: few
V: TRBV7-6
D: NA
CDR3: CASRPLGTYEQYF
DNA: TGTGCCAGCAGACCACTAGGTACCTACGAGCAGTACTTC

J: TRBJ1-1
size: NA
V: TRBV18
D: NA
CDR3: CASSRNQQMNAEAFF
DNA: TGTGCCAGCTCAAGGAACCAACAGATGAACGCTGAAGCTTTCTTT

J: TRBJ1-2
size: NA
V: TRBV6-5
D: TRBD1
CDR3: CASSQMTGGFYGYTF
DNA: TGTGCCAGCAGCCAAATGACAGGGGGTTTCTATGGCTACACCTTC

J: TRBJ2-2
size: NA
V: TRBV5-4
D: NA
CDR3: CASSSGPNTGELFF
DNA: TGTGCCAGCAGCTCCGGACCTAACACCGGGGAGCTGTTTTTT

J: TRBJ1-1
size: NA
V: TRBV4-3
D: NA
CDR3: CASSQGGVTEAFF
DNA: TGCGCCAGCAGCCAAGGAGGTGTGACTGAAGCTTTCTTT

J: TRBJ2-6
size: NA
V: TRBV5-1
D: NA
CDR3: CASSRSSGANVLTF
DNA: TGCGCCAGCAGTAGGAGCTCTGGGGCCAACGTCCTGACTTTC

J: TRBJ1-1
size: NA
V: TRBV11-2
D: NA
CDR3: CASSFDNTEAFF
DNA: TGTGCCAGCAGCTTCGATAACACTGAAGCTTTCTTT

J: TRBJ1-2
size: few
V: TRBV6-6
D: TRBD1
CDR3: CASSSDRAGGYTF
DNA: TGTGCCAGCAGCTCGGACAGGGCGGGTGGCTACACCTTC

J: TRBJ2-7
size: NA
V: TRBV7-9
D: TRBD2
CDR3: CASSSSGISYEQYF
DNA: TGTGCCAGCAGCTCTAGCGGGATCTCCTACGAGCAGTACTTC

J: TRBJ1-2
size: NA
V: TRBV2
D: NA
CDR3: CASSDRQGYGYTF
DNA: TGTGCCAGCAGTGACCGGCAGGGGTATGGCTACACCTTC

J: TRBJ1-4
size: NA
V: TRBV6-6
D: NA
CDR3: CASSYSGRNGEKLFF
DNA: TGTGCCAGCAGTTACTCCGGCAGAAATGGTGAAAAACTGTTTTTT

J: TRBJ1-1
size: once
V: TRBV7-9
D: NA
CDR3: CASSFLRSSTEAFF
DNA: TGTGCCAGCAGCTTCCTGCGGAGTAGTACTGAAGCTTTCTTT

J: TRBJ1-4
size: NA
V: TRBV5-1
D: NA
CDR3: CASSLIPNEKLFF
DNA: TGCGCCAGCAGCTTGATACCTAATGAAAAACTGTTTTTT

J: TRBJ2-1
size: once
V: TRBV10-2
D: TRBD2
CDR3: CASVSLGGEQFF
DNA: TGCGCCAGCGTCTCTTTGGGAGGGGAGCAGTTCTTC

J: TRBJ1-3
size: NA
V: TRBV12-5
D: NA
CDR3: CASGLVRIGRTGNTIYF
DNA: TGTGCTAGTGGTTTGGTACGTATTGGTCGGACTGGAAACACCATATATTTT

J: TRBJ1-2
size: NA
V: TRBV30
D: NA
CDR3: CAWKGDSYGYTF
DNA: TGTGCCTGGAAAGGGGACTCCTATGGCTACACCTTC

J: TRBJ2-5
size: NA
V: TRBV30
D: TRBD2
CDR3: CAWSSGGTQYF
DNA: TGTGCCTGGAGCTCGGGGGGGACCCAGTACTTC

J: TRBJ2-3
size: NA
V: TRBV27
D: TRBD1
CDR3: CASSSVGWTGATDTQYF
DNA: TGTGCCAGCAGTTCGGTAGGGTGGACAGGGGCCACAGATACGCAGTATTTT

J: TRBJ1-2
size: NA
V: TRBV7-2
D: NA
CDR3: CASSLGGRLYGYTF
DNA: TGTGCCAGCAGCTTAGGGGGTCGGCTCTATGGCTACACCTTC

J: TRBJ2-5
size: NA
V: TRBV6-1
D: TRBD2
CDR3: CASSAQRAGGTETQYF
DNA: TGTGCCAGCAGTGCCCAACGGGCGGGGGGCACCGAGACCCAGTACTTC

J: TRBJ2-3
size: NA
V: TRBV9
D: TRBD2
CDR3: CASSVLAGTDTQYF
DNA: TGTGCCAGCAGCGTACTAGCGGGCACAGATACGCAGTATTTT

J: TRBJ1-1
size: few
V: TRBV19
D: NA
CDR3: CASWRRGGPEAFF
DNA: TGTGCCAGTTGGCGGAGGGGAGGTCCTGAAGCTTTCTTT

J: TRBJ2-1
size: NA
V: TRBV19
D: TRBD2
CDR3: CASSMGLAGDNEQFF
DNA: TGTGCCAGTAGTATGGGACTAGCGGGAGACAATGAGCAGTTCTTC

J: TRBJ2-7
size: NA
V: TRBV5-4
D: NA
CDR3: CAFHGRGGYEQYF
DNA: TGTGCCTTTCATGGAAGGGGCGGCTACGAGCAGTACTTC

J: TRBJ1-1
size: NA
V: TRBV5-1
D: NA
CDR3: CASSRTGTEAFF
DNA: TGCGCCAGCAGCCGTACGGGCACTGAAGCTTTCTTT

J: TRBJ1-4
size: NA
V: TRBV27
D: NA
CDR3: CASNLRGLGEKLFF
DNA: TGTGCCAGCAATCTACGGGGGCTGGGTGAAAAACTGTTTTTT

J: TRBJ1-1
size: NA
V: TRBV19
D: TRBD1
CDR3: CAVKEQGDTEAFF
DNA: TGTGCCGTAAAGGAACAGGGGGACACTGAAGCTTTCTTT

J: TRBJ1-1
size: NA
V: TRBV5-1
D: NA
CDR3: CASRVVGTPNTEAFF
DNA: TGCGCCAGCAGGGTCGTGGGAACGCCGAACACTGAAGCTTTCTTT

J: TRBJ1-1
size: NA
V: TRBV7-9
D: NA
CDR3: CASSLNQVTEAFF
DNA: TGTGCCAGCAGCTTAAACCAGGTTACTGAAGCTTTCTTT

J: TRBJ2-2
size: once
V: TRBV6-5
D: NA
CDR3: CASSVLWRAGELFF
DNA: TGTGCCAGCAGTGTTCTCTGGCGGGCCGGGGAGCTGTTTTTT

J: TRBJ2-2
size: NA
V: TRBV10-3
D: TRBD2
CDR3: CATKGTSGYTGELFF
DNA: TGTGCCACCAAGGGGACTAGCGGATACACCGGGGAGCTGTTTTTT

J: TRBJ2-2
size: NA
V: TRBV21-1
D: NA
CDR3: CASSERLANTGELFF
DNA: TGTGCCAGCAGCGAAAGACTAGCCAACACCGGGGAGCTGTTTTTT